This T cell receptor beta chain was observed in a study of CD8+CD57+ T cells in acquired aplastic anemia (dated by TCRdb to 2016 to 2019). In the study overall: DNA extracted from sorted CD4+ and CD8+ cells had a mean of around 3 ug, with a range of 0.2 to 27.4 ug. A CD8+CD57+ expansion meant a frequency higher than the mean frequency seen in healthy subjects.

Genomic DNA served as template for TCR beta VDJ combination and CDR3 sequence profiling. An Illumina HiSeq 2000 was used for TCR repertoire sequencing. Turning to the authors' computational methods: Repertoire assessment relied on Simpson's diversity index, CDR3 size and DJ length profiles, and TRBV/TRBJ rearrangement plots. The most abundant DNA sequence in the deep sequencing data was defined as the immunodominant clone. CDR3 amino acid sequences were checked for sharing between subjects and were compared against published repertoires and the VDJdb database. Using fastp at Q25 and MiXCR, TCRdb reprocessed the public reads and kept productive beta chains. A single entry per CDR3 protein holds the most common genes and DNA from its merged rows. TCRdb assigned the V and J calls; the authors' analysis was not used. The sample yields about 180,000 distinct CDR3 sequences; roughly 48% were counted once. The ten biggest clones cover more than 1% of the sample.

Flow cytometry had shown CD8+CD57+ cell expansion in the patients selected for sequencing. Every patient had severe acquired aplastic anemia, diagnosed using the International Study of Aplastic Anemia and Agranulocytosis and Camitta criteria. At the time blood was sampled, none of the patients had received any therapy. TCR repertoires of sorted CD4+ and CD8+ blood T cells from severe aplastic anemia patients and healthy subjects were deep-sequenced in the study. In the USA, patient enrollment took place under clinicaltrials.gov protocols 00001620, 01623167, 00001397, 00071045, 00081523 and 00961064. Ficoll-Paque density gradient centrifugation was used to isolate peripheral blood mononuclear cells. Before DNA extraction, CD4+ and CD8+ T cells were sorted by FACS or by magnetic beads. The CDR3 covers 15 residues, taking in both the cysteine and the phenylalanine. Only the CDR3 portion is preserved as DNA: 45 bases, with reading frame beginning at the first base. Looking up the germline V gene yields CDR1 SNHLY and CDR2 FYNNEI. V is reduced by 6 bases and J by 8 bases, leaving a spacing of 20 bases between them.

The paper as a whole reports these results and caveats: CD8+ Simpson's diversity did not differ significantly between patients and healthy controls (P=0.060). Roughly 29 CD8+ CDR3 sequences were found in both patients and controls but appeared to be highly expressed in patients and within the immunodominant clones of the patients.

As for this clonotype: Its antigen remains undetermined. There are no base qualities to consult, and no much larger clone falls within one base.

What was sequenced was sorted CD4+, CD8+, or CD8+CD57+ T cells (not recorded which) from PBMCs. This clonotype originated in a human donor with aplastic anemia. This receptor chain uses TRBV2 and TRBJ1-5; matching of 5 bases hints at TRBD1 as the D gene. The CDR3 in this case is CASSLLGVRYEPQHF. The nucleotide sequence is TGTGCCAGCAGCCTCCTGGGGGTAAGGTACGAGCCCCAGCATTTT.